The rows below give T cell receptor beta chains drawn from one sample of a study of response to subunit inactivated influenza vaccine. TCRdb itself ran the RT-PCR reads through MiXCR, one entry per CDR3 protein. The repertoire holds 650,000 to 800,000 distinct CDR3 sequences, with approximately 15% as singletons. The specimen was PBMCs from blood, collected around 14 days before vaccination. These TCRs come from a man aged 50 to 60 who received an inactivated influenza vaccine. CDR3s include the opening cysteine and the closing phenylalanine or tryptophan. The D gene is left open where the match is weak.

TRBV10-3	TRBJ2-1	-	CAIRRSFITSYNEQFF
TRBV28	TRBJ1-4	-	CASTSGRRNEKLFF
TRBV6-2/TRBV6-3	TRBJ2-5	-	CASSYPPGVKETQYF
TRBV7-9	TRBJ2-1	-	CASSLLGVGEQFF
TRBV7-2	TRBJ2-5	-	CASRVRETQYF
TRBV20-1	TRBJ2-3	-	CSASLADTQNF
TRBV28	TRBJ2-6	TRBD2	CASTPWVSGSIGANVLTF
TRBV9	TRBJ2-5	-	CASSPRSGAETQYF
TRBV12-3/TRBV12-4	TRBJ2-7	-	CASSLVRRALPYF
TRBV18	TRBJ1-1	TRBD1	CASSPDRVEAFF
TRBV7-2	TRBJ2-1	TRBD1	CASSPRQGASSYNEQFF
TRBV12-3/TRBV12-4	TRBJ2-5	-	CASSLGRRFGETQYF
TRBV12-3/TRBV12-4	TRBJ2-5	-	CASSTQAGQETQYF
TRBV20-1	TRBJ1-1	-	CSARDFRGVLATEAFF
TRBV20-1	TRBJ2-7	TRBD1	CSARVVVGQGIDEQYF
TRBV28	TRBJ1-5	-	CASSWAGDGSQHF
TRBV6-5	TRBJ1-2	-	CASSYRRTYGYTF
TRBV15	TRBJ2-7	-	CATSNPRGGIYEQYF
TRBV20-1	TRBJ2-3	TRBD1	CSAAKAGQGASDTQYF
TRBV18	TRBJ2-1	-	CASSRTFNEQFF
TRBV24-1	TRBJ2-1	-	CATSAGTPLGSYNEQFF
TRBV12-3/TRBV12-4	TRBJ2-7	TRBD1	CASTQGVEYSEQYF
TRBV4-3	TRBJ2-6	-	CASRAPHSGANVLTF
TRBV6-5	TRBJ1-6	-	CASSYLGGRIHF
TRBV24-1	TRBJ2-1	-	CATSDPKGGNEQFF